Given below is one T cell receptor (beta chain) in context. The data are from a study of tumor-infiltrating lymphocytes in primary liver carcinoma. About the research overall: The patients, men and women alike, were aged 30 to 69 years.

Germline DNA was also extracted, with blood RNA taken from unsorted whole blood. The authors made TCR beta cDNA from around 500 ng total RNA with a constant-region primer. Libraries for TCR beta were built through three nested multiplex PCR rounds, which together made up a slightly modified ARM-PCR procedure. PCR rounds one and two used TRBV1-TRBV30 forward primers with a C-beta reverse primer for about 11 cycles each. TCRdb analysed the multiplex PCR reads with MiXCR anew, one entry per CDR3 protein. Of about 320,000 distinct CDR3 sequences listed, approximately 60% are singletons. The CDR3 length is 15 residues. The junction had 3 bases not matched to a gene; V was cut back by 3 bases and J by 4 bases.

The source is a man between 35 and 55 years old with primary liver carcinoma and hepatitis B virus infection. The V gene is TRBV12-3 or TRBV12-4, the J gene TRBJ1-6; 7 bases map to TRBD1. Sequencing was carried out using peripheral blood. The CDR3 spells CASSFGQAYNSPLHF. CDR3 coding DNA: TGTGCCAGCAGTTTCGGACAGGCATATAATTCACCCCTCCACTTT.